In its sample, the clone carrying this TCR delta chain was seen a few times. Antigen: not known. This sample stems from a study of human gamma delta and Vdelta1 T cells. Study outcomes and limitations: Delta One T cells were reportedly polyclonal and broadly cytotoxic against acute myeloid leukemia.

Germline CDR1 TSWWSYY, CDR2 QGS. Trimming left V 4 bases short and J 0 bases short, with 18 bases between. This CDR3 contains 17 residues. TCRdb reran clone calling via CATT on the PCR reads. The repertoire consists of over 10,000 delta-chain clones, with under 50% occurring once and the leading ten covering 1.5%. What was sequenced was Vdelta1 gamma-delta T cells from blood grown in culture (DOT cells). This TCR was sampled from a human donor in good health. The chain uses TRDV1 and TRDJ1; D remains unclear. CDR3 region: CALGGPPPLGYTDKLIF. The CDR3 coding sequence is TGTGCTCTTGGGGGCCCTCCACCTCTCGGTTACACCGATAAACTCATCTTT.